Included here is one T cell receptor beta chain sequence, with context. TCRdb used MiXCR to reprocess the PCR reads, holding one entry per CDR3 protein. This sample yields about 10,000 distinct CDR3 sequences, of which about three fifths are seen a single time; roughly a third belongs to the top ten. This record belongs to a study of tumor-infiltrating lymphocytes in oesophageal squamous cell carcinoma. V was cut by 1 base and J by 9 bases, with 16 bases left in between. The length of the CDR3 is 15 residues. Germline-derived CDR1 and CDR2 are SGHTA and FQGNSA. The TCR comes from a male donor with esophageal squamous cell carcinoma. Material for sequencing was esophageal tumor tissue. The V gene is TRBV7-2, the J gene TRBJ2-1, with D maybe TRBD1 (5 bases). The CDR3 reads CASSLDSPPRGEQFF. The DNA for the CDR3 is TGTGCCAGCAGCTTAGACTCCCCGCCAAGGGGTGAGCAGTTCTTC.